Sequencing of this T cell receptor beta chain was carried out in a study of T cell responses to AZD1222 COVID-19 vaccine. Study-wide context: Second-dose intervals near 4 or 12 weeks were combined. Study conclusions and caveats: Of spike-specific TCRs, nearly half reportedly target regions left unmutated in variants. Repertoires were collected only later (after the peak T cell response had occurred). Spike-specific TCR depth and breadth grew after two AZD1222 doses.

The CDR3 covers 18 residues. The V gene's germline CDR1 is SGHAT and CDR2 FQNNGV. Trimming pared 2 bases from V and 0 bases from J, leaving 17 bases between. The assay was immunoSEQ multiplex PCR, and TCRdb's table has in-frame clones only and misses some. This sample yields about 100,000 clones, of which around nine tenths are seen a single time; 15% to 20% belongs to the top ten. Worth noting for this clone: What it binds is unknown.

The V and J genes are TRBV11-2 and TRBJ1-3; D gene ambiguous. This specimen consisted of peripheral blood, obtained on day 0 of AZD1222 vaccination. The TCR originated in an adult in good health. The CDR3: CASSLLPLRATSGNTIYF. The CDR3 DNA follows: TGTGCCAGCAGCTTATTACCCTTGAGGGCTACCTCTGGAAACACCATATATTTT.